The sequence of this T cell receptor beta chain was determined in a study of CD8+ T cells in alopecia areata. cDNA serving as the sequencing template came from extracted, reverse transcribed RNA. The method was immunoSEQ multiplex PCR; TCRdb's version includes in-frame clones alone and lacks a portion of them. Among some 130,000 clones listed, roughly 50% were seen once. CDR1 is SGHNT, CDR2 YYREEE, per germline (reference sequence). This CDR3 has 16 residues. The trim removed 1 base at V and 3 bases at J, leaving 6 bases unmatched. The source was CD4+ T cells sorted from blood, collected at week 0. This TCR derives from a human donor with alopecia areata. This chain joins TRBV5-4 and TRBJ2-3, with TRBD2 identical over 9 bases. CDR3 in amino acids: CASSLRLAEGTDTQYF. CDR3 sequence (DNA): TGTGCCAGCAGCTTGAGACTAGCGGAGGGAACAGATACGCAGTATTTT.